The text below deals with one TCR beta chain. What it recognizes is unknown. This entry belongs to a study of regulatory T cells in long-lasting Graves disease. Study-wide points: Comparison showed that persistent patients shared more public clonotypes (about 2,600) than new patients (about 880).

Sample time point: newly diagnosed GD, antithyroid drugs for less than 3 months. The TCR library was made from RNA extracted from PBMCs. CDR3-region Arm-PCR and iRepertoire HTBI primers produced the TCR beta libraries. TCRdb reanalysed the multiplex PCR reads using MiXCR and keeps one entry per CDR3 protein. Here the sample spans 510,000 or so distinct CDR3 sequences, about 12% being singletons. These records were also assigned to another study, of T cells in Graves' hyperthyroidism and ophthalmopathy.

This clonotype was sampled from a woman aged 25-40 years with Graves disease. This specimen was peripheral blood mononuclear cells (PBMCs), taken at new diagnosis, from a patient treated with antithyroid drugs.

The CDR3 region has the DNA TGTGCCTGGAGTAGGGGACTGTTGAGCAATCAGCCCCAGCATTTT. As protein: CAWSRGLLSNQPQHF. The chain employs TRBV30 and TRBJ1-5; D might be TRBD1 (5 bases). CDR3 length: 15 amino acids. Germline CDR1 GTSNPN, CDR2 SVGIG (reference sequence). V lost 2 bases and J 1 base, leaving 12 bases between the germline ends.